This TCR beta chain was captured in a study of shared clonotypes between healthy human individuals (dated by TCRdb to 2020 to 2021). Study-wide context: Three men and a couple of women, aged 18 to 49 years, made up the cohort. To increase sequencing depth and limit assay-specific biases, different laboratories used diverse techniques to prepare libraries and sequence TCR repertoires. Leukapheresis yielded between about 0.9 and 8.9 billion PBMCs per donor. To estimate repertoire size and how much clonotypes are shared between individuals, the study performed deep sequencing of blood TCR repertoires from roughly five healthy adults. Per donor, three plates each were used for CD4 naive and CD4 memory, two for CD8 naive, and one for CD8 memory. Results the study describes overall, beyond this receptor: Estimated clonotype richness was generally larger for naive than for memory subsets. Only blood was sampled, and tissue TCR repertoires likely differ from those in blood. Even with the large sequencing depth, rarefaction of the sorted-subset datasets indicated that sequencing was incomplete. Because the study included a small number of donors, the genetic and exposure-history diversity represented was limited. Based on pairwise subsampling, the degree of clonotype sharing among donors was expected to be affected by sequencing depth. When a handful of donors were compared, the shared fraction of clonotypes was around 5% for naive CD4, roughly 3.3% for naive CD8, 2% to 2.5% for memory CD4, and 0.35% to 0.4% for memory CD8. Compared with non-shared clonotypes, the clonotypes found in all four sorted-subset donors had higher generation probabilities.

The donors were healthy, HIV-negative adults with no recently reported acute infections or vaccinations. Only Caucasian adults living in Nashville, Tennessee, USA were represented among the donors. CD4+ T cells were enriched by magnetic negative selection; naive cells were then positively selected on CD45RA, and the negative fraction formed the memory subset. Blood was obtained by leukapheresis, after which PBMCs were separated by Ficoll-Histopaque density gradient centrifugation and cryopreserved in liquid nitrogen vapor phase. Analytical flow cytometry was used to check the purity and quantity of each magnetically sorted T cell population. Genomic DNA was isolated from each sorted fraction and quantified by UV absorbance on a Nanodrop 2000c. Notes on this clone: No antigen is known for it. Within one base of it there is no much larger clone, and no base qualities were kept.

TCR CDR3 regions were amplified from genomic DNA by multiplex PCR using the deep immunoSEQ assay. Genomic DNA extracted from each cell subset was distributed evenly over all wells of several immunoSEQ 96-well plates, and each plate served as one replicate. For sorted subsets, 200 ng of genomic DNA, equivalent to 30,000 or so T cell genomes, went into each replicate PCR. Purified libraries were measured with a Qubit 3.0 fluorometer, size-checked on a Bioanalyzer 2100, and measured again with the KAPA Library Quantification kit. Each immunoSEQ 96-well plate was sequenced on its own single-read 150-cycle Illumina NextSeq 550 flow cell. Regarding the original processing steps: Because the immunoSEQ output held only junctional sequences and lacked quality scores, the filtering could not match the filtering applied to full-length reads. To assign V/J genes and CDR3, sequences were annotated using PyIR, a Python wrapper for IgBLAST v1.9, with IMGT germline references. Reads were removed for weak V/J assignments (E-value above 1e-6), missing CDR3, stop codons, out-of-frame junctions, or ambiguous translated residues. V3J clonotypes were defined as sequences sharing an identical inferred V gene, J gene, and CDR3 amino acid sequence. Percentage overlap between repertoires was computed as shared unique clonotypes divided by the size of the smaller repertoire. Three approaches were used to assess repertoire richness: RTK rarefaction, the Chao1 estimator, and Recon v2.1 estimates of unobserved clonotypes. Generation probabilities were computed with OLGA for all TCRbeta clonotypes obtained by the gDNA method from several donors. TCRdb holds this immuneACCESS table with in-frame rearrangements only. Some clones are missing; in checked studies, unresolved V genes explain under half, and the rest has no known cause. That table is the source of V, J and clone size, and D and trimming were worked out from the DNA. This sample has roughly 2 million clones in its table, and under 97% of those were observed once. The ten largest make up roughly 0.13% of the sample.

The CDR3 starts with the cysteine, ends with the phenylalanine, and has 13 residues. Just CDR3 DNA is preserved here, 39 bases in frame from base 1. As encoded in the germline V gene, CDR1 is SGHDT while CDR2 is YYEEEE. V and J lose 0 bases and 5 bases, and a span of 8 bases separates them. The receptor's source is a young man in good health. The sequenced material came from naive CD4+ T cells sorted from blood. The cell subset or site tag for this specimen amounts to: CD45RA+ positively selected. Rearrangement joined TRBV5-6 to TRBJ1-2, with the D gene not confidently named. The DNA reads TGTGCCAGCAGCTTGGAGAGGTCATATGGCTACACCTTC. This gives the protein CASSLERSYGYTF.